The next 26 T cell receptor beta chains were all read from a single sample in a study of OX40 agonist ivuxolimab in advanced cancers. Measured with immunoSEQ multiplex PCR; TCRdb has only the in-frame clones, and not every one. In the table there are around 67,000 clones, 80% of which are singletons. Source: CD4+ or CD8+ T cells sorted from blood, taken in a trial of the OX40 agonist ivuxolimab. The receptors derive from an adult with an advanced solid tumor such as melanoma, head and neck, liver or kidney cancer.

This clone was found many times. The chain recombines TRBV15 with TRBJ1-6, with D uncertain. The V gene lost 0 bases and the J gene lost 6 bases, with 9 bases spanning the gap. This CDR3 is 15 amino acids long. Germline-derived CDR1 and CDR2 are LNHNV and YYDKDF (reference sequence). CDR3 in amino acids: CATSRDKASNSPLHF. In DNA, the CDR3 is TGTGCCACCAGCAGAGATAAGGCCAGTAATTCACCCCTCCACTTT. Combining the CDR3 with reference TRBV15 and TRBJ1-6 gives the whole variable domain DAMVIQNPRYQVTQFGKPVTLSCSQTLNHNVMYWYQQKSSQAPKLLFHYYDKDFNNEADTPDNFQSRRPNTSFCFLDIRSPGLGDTAMYLCATSRDKASNSPLHFGNGTRLTVT.

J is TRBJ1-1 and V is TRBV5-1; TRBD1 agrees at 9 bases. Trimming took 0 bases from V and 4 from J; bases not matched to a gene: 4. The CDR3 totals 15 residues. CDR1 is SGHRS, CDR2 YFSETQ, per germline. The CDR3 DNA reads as TGCGCCAGCAGCTTGGAACCGGACAGGGGCACTGAAGCTTTCTTT. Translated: CASSLEPDRGTEAFF.

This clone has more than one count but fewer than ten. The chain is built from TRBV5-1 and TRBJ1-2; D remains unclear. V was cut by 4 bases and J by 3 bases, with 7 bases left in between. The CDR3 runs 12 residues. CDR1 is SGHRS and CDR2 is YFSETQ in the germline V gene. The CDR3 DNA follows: TGCGCCAGCAGCGAGGACGACTATGGCTACACCTTC. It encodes CASSEDDYGYTF.

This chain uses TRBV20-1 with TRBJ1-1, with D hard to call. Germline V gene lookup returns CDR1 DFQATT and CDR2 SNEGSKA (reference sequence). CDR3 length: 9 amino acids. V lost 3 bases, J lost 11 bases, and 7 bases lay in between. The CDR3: CSASHSAFF. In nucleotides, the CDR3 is TGCAGTGCTAGCCACAGCGCTTTCTTT.

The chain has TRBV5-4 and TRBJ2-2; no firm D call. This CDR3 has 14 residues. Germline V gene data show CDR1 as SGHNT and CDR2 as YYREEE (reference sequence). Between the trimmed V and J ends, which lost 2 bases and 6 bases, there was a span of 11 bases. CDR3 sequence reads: CASSLGQRSGELFF. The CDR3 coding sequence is TGTGCCAGCAGCTTAGGTCAAAGATCCGGGGAGCTGTTTTTT.

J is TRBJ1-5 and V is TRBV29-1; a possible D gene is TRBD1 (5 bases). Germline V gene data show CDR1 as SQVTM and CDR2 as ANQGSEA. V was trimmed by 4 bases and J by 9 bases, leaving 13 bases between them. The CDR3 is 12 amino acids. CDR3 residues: CSVGTRYGPQHF. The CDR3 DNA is TGCAGCGTTGGGACACGGTACGGGCCCCAGCATTTT.

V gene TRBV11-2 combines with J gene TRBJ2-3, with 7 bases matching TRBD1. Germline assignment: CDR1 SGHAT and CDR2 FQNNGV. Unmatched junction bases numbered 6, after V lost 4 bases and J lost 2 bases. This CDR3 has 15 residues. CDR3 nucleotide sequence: TGTGCCAGCAGCTCCACAGGGGCCCCCACAGATACGCAGTATTTT. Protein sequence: CASSSTGAPTDTQYF.

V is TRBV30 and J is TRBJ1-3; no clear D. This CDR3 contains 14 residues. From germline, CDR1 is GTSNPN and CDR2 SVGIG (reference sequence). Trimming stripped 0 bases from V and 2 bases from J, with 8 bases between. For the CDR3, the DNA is TGTGCCTGGAGTGTACCGTTCGCTGGAAACACCATATATTTT. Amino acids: CAWSVPFAGNTIYF.

The CDR3 DNA reads as TGTGCCAGCAGCTTAGTGGGCGAGCAGTACTTC. It yields the protein CASSLVGEQYF. V gene TRBV7-2 combines with J gene TRBJ2-7; no clear D gene. From germline, CDR1 is SGHTA and CDR2 FQGNSA. The V gene lost 1 base and the J gene lost 6 bases, with 4 bases spanning the gap. The CDR3 has 11 amino acids.

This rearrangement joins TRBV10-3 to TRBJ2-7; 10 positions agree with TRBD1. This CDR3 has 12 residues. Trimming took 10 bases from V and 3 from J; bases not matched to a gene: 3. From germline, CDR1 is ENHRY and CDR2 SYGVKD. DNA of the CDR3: TGTGCCACCGGGACAGGGGACTACGAGCAGTACTTC. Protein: CATGTGDYEQYF.

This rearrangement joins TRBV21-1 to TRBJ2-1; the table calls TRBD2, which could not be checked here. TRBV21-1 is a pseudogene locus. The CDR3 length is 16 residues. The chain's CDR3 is CASSKPAGGPYNEQFF. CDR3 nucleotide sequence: TGTGCCAGCAGCAAACCAGCGGGGGGCCCCTACAATGAGCAGTTCTTC.

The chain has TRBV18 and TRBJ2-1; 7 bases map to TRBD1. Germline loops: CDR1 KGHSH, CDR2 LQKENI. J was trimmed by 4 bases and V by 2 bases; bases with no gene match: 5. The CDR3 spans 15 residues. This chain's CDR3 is CASSPGGQKYNEQFF. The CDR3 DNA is TGTGCCAGCTCACCAGGGGGACAGAAATACAATGAGCAGTTCTTC.

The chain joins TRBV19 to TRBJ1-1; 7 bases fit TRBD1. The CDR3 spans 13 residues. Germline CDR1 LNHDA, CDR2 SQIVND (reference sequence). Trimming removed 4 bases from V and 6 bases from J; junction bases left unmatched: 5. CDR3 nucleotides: TGTGCCAGTAGTAACCTTGGGACAGCTGAAGCTTTCTTT. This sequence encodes CASSNLGTAEAFF.

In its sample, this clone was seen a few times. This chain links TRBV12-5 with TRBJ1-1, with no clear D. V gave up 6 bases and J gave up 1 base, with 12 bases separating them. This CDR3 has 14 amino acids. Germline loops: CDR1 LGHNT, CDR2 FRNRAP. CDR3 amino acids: CASGPEVQNTEAFF. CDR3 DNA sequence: TGTGCTAGTGGCCCGGAGGTTCAGAACACTGAAGCTTTCTTT.

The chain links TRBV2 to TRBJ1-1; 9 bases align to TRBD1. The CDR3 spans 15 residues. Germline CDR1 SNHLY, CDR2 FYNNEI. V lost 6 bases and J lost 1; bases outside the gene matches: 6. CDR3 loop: CASRGTGFGNTEAFF. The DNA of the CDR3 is TGTGCCAGCAGGGGGACAGGGTTCGGGAACACTGAAGCTTTCTTT.

The CDR3 loop is CASSTFTGGWNEQFF. For the CDR3, the DNA is TGTGCCAGCAGCACTTTCACAGGGGGGTGGAATGAGCAGTTCTTC. V usage is TRBV7-2 and J usage is TRBJ2-1, with 8 bases fitting TRBD1. Germline V lookup: CDR1 SGHTA, CDR2 FQGNSA. V lost 5 bases to trimming and J lost 7 bases; unmatched junction nucleotides: 10. This CDR3 is built from 15 residues.

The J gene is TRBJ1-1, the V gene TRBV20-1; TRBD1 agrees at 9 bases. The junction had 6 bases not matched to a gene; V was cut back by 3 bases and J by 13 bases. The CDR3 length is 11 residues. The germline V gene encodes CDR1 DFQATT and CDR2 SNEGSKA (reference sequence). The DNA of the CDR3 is TGCAGTGCTAGGGGACAGGGCATGGGTTTCTTT. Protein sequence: CSARGQGMGFF.

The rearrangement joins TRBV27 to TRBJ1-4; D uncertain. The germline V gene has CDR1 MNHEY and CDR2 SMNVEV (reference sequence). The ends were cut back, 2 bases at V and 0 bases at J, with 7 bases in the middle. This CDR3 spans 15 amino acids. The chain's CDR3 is CASSLPSPTNEKLFF. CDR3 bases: TGTGCCAGCAGTTTACCCAGTCCAACTAATGAAAAACTGTTTTTT.

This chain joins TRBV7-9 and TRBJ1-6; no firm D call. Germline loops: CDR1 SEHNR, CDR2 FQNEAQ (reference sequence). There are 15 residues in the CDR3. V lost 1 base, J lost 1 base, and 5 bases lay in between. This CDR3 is CASSLVGSYNSPLHF. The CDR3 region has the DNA TGTGCCAGCAGCTTAGTGGGGTCCTATAATTCACCCCTCCACTTT.

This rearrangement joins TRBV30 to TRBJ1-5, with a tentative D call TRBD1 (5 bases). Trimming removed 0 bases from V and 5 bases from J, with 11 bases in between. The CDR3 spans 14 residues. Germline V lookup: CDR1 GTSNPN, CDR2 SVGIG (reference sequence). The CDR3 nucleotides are TGTGCCTGGAGTGTAAAGTCAGGGTATCAGCCCCAGCATTTT. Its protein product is CAWSVKSGYQPQHF.

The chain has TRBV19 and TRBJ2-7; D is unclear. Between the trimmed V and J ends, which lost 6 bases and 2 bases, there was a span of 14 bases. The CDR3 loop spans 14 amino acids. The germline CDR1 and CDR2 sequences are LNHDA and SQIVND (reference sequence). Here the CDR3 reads CASRPSVNTYEQYF. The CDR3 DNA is TGTGCCAGTAGACCCTCGGTCAACACCTACGAGCAGTACTTC.

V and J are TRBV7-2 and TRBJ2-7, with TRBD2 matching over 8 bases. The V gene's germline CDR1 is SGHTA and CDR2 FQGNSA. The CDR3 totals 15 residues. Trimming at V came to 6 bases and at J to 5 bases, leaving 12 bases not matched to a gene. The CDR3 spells CASRVAGGGQNEQYF. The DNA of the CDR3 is TGTGCCAGCAGAGTCGCCGGGGGGGGGCAAAACGAGCAGTACTTC. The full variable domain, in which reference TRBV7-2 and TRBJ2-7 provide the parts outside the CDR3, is GAGVSQSPSNKVTEKGKDVELRCDPISGHTALYWYRQSLGQGLEFLIYFQGNSAPDKSGLPSDRFSAERTGGSVSTLTIQRTQQEDSAVYLCASRVAGGGQNEQYFGPGTRLTVT.

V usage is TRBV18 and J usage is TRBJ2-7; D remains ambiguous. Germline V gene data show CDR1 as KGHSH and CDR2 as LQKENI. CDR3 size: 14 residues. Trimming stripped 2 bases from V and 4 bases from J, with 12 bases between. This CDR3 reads CASSPGVSAYEQYF. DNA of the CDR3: TGTGCCAGCTCACCAGGGGTCTCGGCGTACGAGCAGTACTTC. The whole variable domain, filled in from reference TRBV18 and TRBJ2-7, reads NAGVMQNPRHLVRRRGQEARLRCSPMKGHSHVYWYRQLPEEGLKFMVYLQKENIIDESGMPKERFSAEFPKEGPSILRIQQVVRGDSAAYFCASSPGVSAYEQYFGPGTRLTVT.

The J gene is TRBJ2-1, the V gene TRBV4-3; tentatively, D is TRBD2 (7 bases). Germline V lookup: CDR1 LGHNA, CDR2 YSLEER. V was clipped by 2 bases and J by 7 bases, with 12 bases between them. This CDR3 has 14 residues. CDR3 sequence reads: CASSQHGGTNEQFF. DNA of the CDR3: TGCGCCAGCAGCCAACACGGGGGGACAAATGAGCAGTTCTTC.

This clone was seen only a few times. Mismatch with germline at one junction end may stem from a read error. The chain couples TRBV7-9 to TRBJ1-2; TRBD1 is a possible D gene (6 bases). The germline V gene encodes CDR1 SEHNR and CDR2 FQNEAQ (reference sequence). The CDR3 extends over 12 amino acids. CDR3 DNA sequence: TGTGCCAGCAGCTTCACTTCTGGGGGCCCCAGGTTC. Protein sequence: CASSFTSGGPRF.

The CDR3 here is CASRTGYGYTF. CDR3 DNA sequence: TGTGCCAGCAGAACAGGGTATGGCTACACCTTC. J is TRBJ1-2 and V is TRBV6-1, with D perhaps matching TRBD1 (6 bases). Trimming left V 6 bases short and J 5 bases short, with 7 bases between. Germline V gene lookup returns CDR1 MNHNS and CDR2 SASEGT. The CDR3 loop spans 11 amino acids.